The present TCR beta chain was sequenced within a study of T cells in Graves' hyperthyroidism and ophthalmopathy. Overall study context: Pretreatment peripheral blood was obtained at initial diagnosis.

Template material for amplifying TCR beta CDR3 regions consisted of RNA transcripts. RT-PCR in the first round (using the HTBI primer set) targeted the TCR CDR3. TCRdb processed the multiplex PCR reads anew with MiXCR; each CDR3 protein has one entry. The table has approximately 410,000 distinct CDR3 sequences, about 13% seen once. This clonotype was observed many times. Exclusion of patients followed from uncontrolled infection, other autoimmune disease, pregnancy or lactation. The germline gives CDR1 LGHDT, CDR2 YNNKEL (reference sequence). This CDR3 has 14 residues. V lost 6 bases and J 7 bases, leaving 18 bases between the germline ends.

The specimen was blood. This receptor was taken from a woman aged 18 to 35 with Graves' hyperthyroidism. The chain couples TRBV3-1 to TRBJ1-2; possible D gene TRBD1, 6 bases. The CDR3 is CASSPTRGGGGYTF. Here the CDR3 DNA reads TGTGCCAGCAGTCCAACTAGGGGGGGAGGTGGCTACACCTTC. The variable domain in full, completed from reference TRBV3-1 and TRBJ1-2, reads DTAVSQTPKYLVTQMGNDKSIKCEQNLGHDTMYWYKQDSKKFLKIMFSYNNKELIINETVPNRFSPKSPDKAHLNLHINSLELGDSAVYFCASSPTRGGGGYTFGSGTRLTVV.